This T cell receptor beta chain comes out of a study of blood T cell repertoires in COVID-19. Turning to the study itself: Sites across the United States, Italy and Spain contributed samples from acute and convalescent COVID-19.

Here immunoSEQ multiplex PCR was the method, and the copy in TCRdb shows in-frame clones only, minus some. The repertoire holds over 120,000 clones, with about 79% as singletons. The CDR3 consists of 15 residues. CDR1 MNHEY and CDR2 SVGAGI come from the germline V gene. V was clipped by 2 bases and J by 2 bases, with 13 bases between them. Sequencing was performed on peripheral blood. The clonotype was recovered from a man aged 55 to 69 with active or convalescent COVID-19. This chain uses TRBV6-5 with TRBJ2-7; TRBD1 might be the D (6 bases). CDR3 DNA: TGTGCCAGCAGTTACCTGGACAGTAGCGCCTACGAGCAGTACTTC. This codes for CASSYLDSSAYEQYF.